This T cell receptor (beta chain) was captured in a study of T cells in Graves' hyperthyroidism and ophthalmopathy (dated by TCRdb to the late 2010s). Notes on the research overall: Peripheral blood was sampled at the time of initial diagnosis, prior to any treatment. Following sampling, methimazole starting at 30 mg daily was given to hyperthyroidism patients, and high-dose intravenous methylprednisolone was given to ophthalmopathy patients. A discovery cohort of fewer than 110 patients, approximately 45 with Graves' ophthalmopathy and under 60 with stable Graves' hyperthyroidism, was used to find distinguishing TCR V-J signatures. Thyroid tissue and blood T-cell repertoires from several Graves' hyperthyroidism patients were also compared in the study. For training and testing, the 110 or so patients in the discovery cohort were randomly divided in a 7:3 ratio. The paper describes TCR Vbeta CDR3 sequencing of about 140 peripheral blood samples, made up of under 50 ophthalmopathy patients, approximately 73 hyperthyroidism patients and some 17 progressor patients. Whether ophthalmopathy could be predicted prospectively was tested in an independent validation cohort made up of 18 to 20 hyperthyroidism patients plus 17 patients who later progressed to ophthalmopathy. On the study overall, not on this receptor specifically: Ophthalmopathy was separated from stable hyperthyroidism by a 13 V-J signature model, with 85% to 90% sensitivity and about 81% specificity obtained in cross-validation and 80%/75% obtained in testing. In validation, the model predicted progression to ophthalmopathy a median of about 6.8 months before onset, with 70% to 71% sensitivity and roughly 72% specificity. Most expanded thyroid clonotypes (frequency above 0.001) were also detected in blood, suggesting blood repertoires may reflect thyroid immune responses. Sample size was not statistically predetermined, and blinding of investigators to group allocation was not performed.

Graves' hyperthyroidism was defined as stable when no progression to ophthalmopathy occurred over 18 months of follow-up. The hyperthyroidism patients were between 18 and 65 years old and newly diagnosed, with a disease duration of less than 2 months. Patients with uncontrolled infections, other autoimmune diseases, pregnancy or lactation were excluded. Diagnoses relied on clinical symptoms, serum thyroxine and TRAb, thyroid ultrasound and orbital computed tomography. PBMCs were separated from 8 to 10 ml of fresh peripheral blood using Ficoll-Paque density gradient centrifugation. Total RNA was extracted with Trizol reagent, and quality was checked on an Agilent 2100 Bioanalyzer. In the germline V gene, CDR1 corresponds to ENHRY and CDR2 to SYGVKD. V is shortened by 11 bases, J by 5 bases, and the region joining them spans 21 bases. Measured from the cysteine to the phenylalanine, the CDR3 is 15 residues long. Kept here is only the CDR3 DNA, which spans 45 bases and is read in frame from base 1.

Concerning this clonotype itself: Its antigen specificity is not known. No much larger clone exists at a distance of one base, and base qualities are not known.

The TCR beta CDR3 regions were amplified from the RNA transcripts. The first round of RT-PCR for the TCR CDR3 was performed with the HTBI primer set and the Qiagen OneStep RT-PCR kit. A second multiplex PCR round built the libraries, followed by size selection and purification. Paired-end sequencing of the libraries was performed with 100 bp reads on an Illumina HiSeq2000. From the authors' description of their analysis: Raw data were processed with SOAPnuke, discarding reads with adapters, uncalled bases, mean Phred below 15, or no exact constant-primer or identifier match. High-quality paired reads were merged with COPE v1.2.5, and unique nucleotide sequences were defined as clonotypes. MiTCR v1.1 was used to align the clonotypes against IMGT TRBV, TRBD and TRBJ reference segments. The analysis was restricted to V-J combinations with a frequency above 0.0001, which together covered over 99% of the repertoires. A TCS score was defined as the ratio between F50 (clonal expansion) and ExV (chaos), using BLOSUM62-based TCRdist between CDR3 peptides within each V-J. Welch's t-statistics and random forest reduced 500 to 550 V-J features to roughly 13, which were used in a naive Bayes classifier (R e1071). The Morisita-Horn index was used to measure how similar the thyroid and blood repertoires were. The raw public data were reprocessed by TCRdb itself: fastp quality trimming at Q25, MiXCR clonotype calling, in-frame beta chains only. Rows matching on CDR3 protein sequence are summarized as one entry with the most common DNA and genes. TCRdb's processing, not the authors', yielded these V and J calls. The sample table records about 680,000 distinct CDR3 sequences; approximately 36% of these occur just once. Around 29% of the sample rests with the top ten.

The source material was blood. The chain joins TRBV10-3 to TRBJ2-2; TRBD2 is a weak D gene call, 6 bases matching. The receptor comes from a woman aged 40 to 50 with Graves' hyperthyroidism. In nucleotides, the sequence is TGTGCCTGGGGTGAGGGACGGGGGTGGACCGGGGAGCTGTTTTTT. Its translation is CAWGEGRGWTGELFF.